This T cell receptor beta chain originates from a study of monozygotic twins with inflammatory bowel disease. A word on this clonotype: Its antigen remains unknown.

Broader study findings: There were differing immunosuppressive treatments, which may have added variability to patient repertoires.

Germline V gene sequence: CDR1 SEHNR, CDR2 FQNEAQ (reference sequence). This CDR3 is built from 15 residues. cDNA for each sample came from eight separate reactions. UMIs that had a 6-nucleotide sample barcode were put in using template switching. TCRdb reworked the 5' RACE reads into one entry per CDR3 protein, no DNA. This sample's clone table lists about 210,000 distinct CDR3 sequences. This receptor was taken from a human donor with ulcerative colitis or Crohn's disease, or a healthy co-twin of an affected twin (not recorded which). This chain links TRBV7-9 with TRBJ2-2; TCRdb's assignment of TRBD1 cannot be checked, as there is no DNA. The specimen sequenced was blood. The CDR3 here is CASSSWGGATGELFF.